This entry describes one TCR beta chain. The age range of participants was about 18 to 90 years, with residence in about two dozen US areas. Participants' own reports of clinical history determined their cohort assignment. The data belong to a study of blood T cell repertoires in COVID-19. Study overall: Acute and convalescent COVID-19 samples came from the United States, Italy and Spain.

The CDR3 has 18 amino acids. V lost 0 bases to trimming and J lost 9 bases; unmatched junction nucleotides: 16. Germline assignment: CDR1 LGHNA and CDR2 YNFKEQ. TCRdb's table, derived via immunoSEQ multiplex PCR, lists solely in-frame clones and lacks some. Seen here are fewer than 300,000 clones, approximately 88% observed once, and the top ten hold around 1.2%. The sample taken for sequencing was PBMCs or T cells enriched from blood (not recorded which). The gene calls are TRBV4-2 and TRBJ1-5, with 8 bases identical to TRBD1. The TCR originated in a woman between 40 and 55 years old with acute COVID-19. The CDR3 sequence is CASSQDGGTGGMKSPQHF. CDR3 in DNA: TGTGCCAGCAGCCAAGATGGCGGGACAGGCGGGATGAAATCGCCCCAGCATTTT.